This TCR beta chain comes out of a study of Ad26.COV2.S vaccination and SARS-CoV-2 variants. Treatment indicated: 15 to 20 received Ad26.COV2.S at low or high dose, single or two shots; about 5 received placebo; per-sample allocation not given. Sampling was performed 63 days after the first vaccine or placebo injection. TCRdb's copy holds only in-frame clones and misses some; the assay was immunoSEQ multiplex PCR. Altogether fewer than 400,000 clones are present, roughly nine tenths being singletons, with the ten largest covering roughly 3%. The CDR3 runs 14 residues. Germline V CDR1 and CDR2: LGHNA, YNFKEQ. The V end was cut by 4 bases, the J end by 4 bases, with 13 bases between.

The receptor was isolated from a person between 18 and 65 years old who received the Ad26.COV2.S COVID-19 vaccine or a placebo. The chain joins TRBV4-2 to TRBJ1-1, with D tentatively TRBD1 (6 bases). Material: peripheral blood, obtained in a trial of Ad26.COV2.S vaccine versus placebo. The CDR3, as DNA: TGTGCCAGCAGCCGGGGGGCCCCGGGCACTGAAGCTTTCTTT. Translated, it gives CASSRGAPGTEAFF.